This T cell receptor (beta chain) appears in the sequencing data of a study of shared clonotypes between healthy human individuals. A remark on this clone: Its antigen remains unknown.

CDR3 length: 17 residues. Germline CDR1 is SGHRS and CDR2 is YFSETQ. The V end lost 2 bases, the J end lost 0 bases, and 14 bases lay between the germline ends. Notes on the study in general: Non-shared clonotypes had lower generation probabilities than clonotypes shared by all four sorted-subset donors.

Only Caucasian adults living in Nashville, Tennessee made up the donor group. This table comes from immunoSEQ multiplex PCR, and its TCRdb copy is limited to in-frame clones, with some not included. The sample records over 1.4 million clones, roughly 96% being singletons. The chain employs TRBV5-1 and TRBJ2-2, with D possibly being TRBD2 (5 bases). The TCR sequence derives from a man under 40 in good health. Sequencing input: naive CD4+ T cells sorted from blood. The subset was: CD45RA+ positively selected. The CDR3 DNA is TGCGCCAGCAGCTTCGGACCGAGCGGCTCGAACACCGGGGAGCTGTTTTTT. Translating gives CASSFGPSGSNTGELFF.